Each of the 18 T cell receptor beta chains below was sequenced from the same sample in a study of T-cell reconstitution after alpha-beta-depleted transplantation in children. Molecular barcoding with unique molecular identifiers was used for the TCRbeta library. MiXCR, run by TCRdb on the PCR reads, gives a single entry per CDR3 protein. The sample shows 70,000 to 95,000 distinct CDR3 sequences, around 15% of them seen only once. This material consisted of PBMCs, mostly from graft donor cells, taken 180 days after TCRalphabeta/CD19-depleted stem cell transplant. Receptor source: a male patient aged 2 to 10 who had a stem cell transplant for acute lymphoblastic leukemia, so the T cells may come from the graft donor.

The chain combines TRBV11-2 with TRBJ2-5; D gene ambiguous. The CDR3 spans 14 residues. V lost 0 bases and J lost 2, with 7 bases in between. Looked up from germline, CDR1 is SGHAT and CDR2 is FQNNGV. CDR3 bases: TGTGCCAGCAGCTTAGAACGGCCTCAAGAGACCCAGTACTTC. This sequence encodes CASSLERPQETQYF.

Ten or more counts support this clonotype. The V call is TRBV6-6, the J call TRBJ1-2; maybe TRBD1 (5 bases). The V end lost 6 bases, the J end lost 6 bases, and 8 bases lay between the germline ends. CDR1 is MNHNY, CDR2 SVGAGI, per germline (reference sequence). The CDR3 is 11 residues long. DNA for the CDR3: TGTGCCAGCAGGCAGGGAAATGGCTACACCTTC. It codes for CASRQGNGYTF.

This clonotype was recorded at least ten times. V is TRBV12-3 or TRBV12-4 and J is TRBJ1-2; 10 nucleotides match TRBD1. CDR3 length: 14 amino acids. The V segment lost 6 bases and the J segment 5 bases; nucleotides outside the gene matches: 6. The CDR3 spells CASSLGTGVYGYTF. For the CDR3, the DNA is TGTGCCAGCAGCCTGGGGACAGGGGTTTATGGCTACACCTTC.

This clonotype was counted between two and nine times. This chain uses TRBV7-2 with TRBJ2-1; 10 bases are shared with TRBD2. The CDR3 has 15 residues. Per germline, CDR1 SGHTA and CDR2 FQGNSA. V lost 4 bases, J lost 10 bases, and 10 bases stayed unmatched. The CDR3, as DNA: TGTGCCAGCAGCTCCCGTGGAGCGGGGGGGTACGAGCAGTTCTTC. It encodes CASSSRGAGGYEQFF.

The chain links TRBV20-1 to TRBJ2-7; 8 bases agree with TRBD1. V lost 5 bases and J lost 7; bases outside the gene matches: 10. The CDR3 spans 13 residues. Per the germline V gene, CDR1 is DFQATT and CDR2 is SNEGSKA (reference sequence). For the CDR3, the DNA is TGCAGTGCTGATGGACAGGGTTCGGATGAGCAGTACTTC. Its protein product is CSADGQGSDEQYF.

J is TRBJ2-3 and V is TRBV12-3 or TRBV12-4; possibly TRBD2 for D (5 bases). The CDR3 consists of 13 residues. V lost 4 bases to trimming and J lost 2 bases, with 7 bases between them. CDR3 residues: CASSSDSTDTQYF. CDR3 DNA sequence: TGTGCCAGCAGTTCGGACTCCACAGATACGCAGTATTTT.

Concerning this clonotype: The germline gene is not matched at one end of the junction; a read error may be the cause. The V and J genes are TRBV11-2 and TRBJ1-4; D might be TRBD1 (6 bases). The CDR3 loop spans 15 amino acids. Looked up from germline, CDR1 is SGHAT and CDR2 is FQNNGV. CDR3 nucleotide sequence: TGTGCCAGCAGCGAGTCGGACAGCCCTAACGAAAAACTGTTTTTT. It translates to CASSESDSPNEKLFF.

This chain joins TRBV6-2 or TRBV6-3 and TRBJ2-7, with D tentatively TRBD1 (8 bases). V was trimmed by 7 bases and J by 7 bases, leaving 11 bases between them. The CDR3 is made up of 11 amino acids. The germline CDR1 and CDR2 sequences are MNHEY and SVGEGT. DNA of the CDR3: TGTGCCAGCACACAGGGGGGGGAGCAGTACTTC. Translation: CASTQGGEQYF.

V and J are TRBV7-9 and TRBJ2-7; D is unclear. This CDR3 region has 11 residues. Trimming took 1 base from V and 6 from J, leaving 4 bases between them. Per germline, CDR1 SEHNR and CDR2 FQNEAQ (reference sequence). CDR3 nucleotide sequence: TGTGCCAGCAGCTTAGGCCGCGAGCAGTACTTC. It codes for CASSLGREQYF.

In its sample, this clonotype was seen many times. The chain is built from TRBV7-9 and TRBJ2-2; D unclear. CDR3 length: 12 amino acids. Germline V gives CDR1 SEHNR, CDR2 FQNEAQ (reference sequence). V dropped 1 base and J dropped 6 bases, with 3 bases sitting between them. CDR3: CASSLGPGELFF. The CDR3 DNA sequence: TGTGCCAGCAGCTTAGGGCCCGGGGAGCTGTTTTTT. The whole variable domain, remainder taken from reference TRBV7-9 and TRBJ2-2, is DTGVSQNPRHKITKRGQNVTFRCDPISEHNRLYWYRQTLGQGPEFLTYFQNEAQLEKSRLLSDRFSAERPKGSFSTLEIQRTEQGDSAMYLCASSLGPGELFFGEGSRLTVL.

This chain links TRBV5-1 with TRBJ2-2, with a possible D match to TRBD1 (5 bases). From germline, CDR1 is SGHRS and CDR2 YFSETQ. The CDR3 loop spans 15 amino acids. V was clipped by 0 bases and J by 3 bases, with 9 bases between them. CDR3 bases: TGCGCCAGCAGCTTGGGGGGCTCGGACACCGGGGAGCTGTTTTTT. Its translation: CASSLGGSDTGELFF.

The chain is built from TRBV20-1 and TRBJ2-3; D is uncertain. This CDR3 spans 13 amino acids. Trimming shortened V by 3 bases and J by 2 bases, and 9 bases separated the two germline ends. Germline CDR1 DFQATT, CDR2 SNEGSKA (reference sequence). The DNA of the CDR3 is TGCAGTGCTAGGGTTCTACCCACAGATACGCAGTATTTT. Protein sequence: CSARVLPTDTQYF.

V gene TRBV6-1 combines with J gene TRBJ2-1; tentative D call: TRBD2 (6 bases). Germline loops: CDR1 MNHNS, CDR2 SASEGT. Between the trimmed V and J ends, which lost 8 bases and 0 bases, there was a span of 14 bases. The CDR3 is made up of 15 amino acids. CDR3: CASARLEYSYNEQFF. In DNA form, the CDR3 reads TGTGCCAGCGCAAGACTAGAATACTCCTACAATGAGCAGTTCTTC.

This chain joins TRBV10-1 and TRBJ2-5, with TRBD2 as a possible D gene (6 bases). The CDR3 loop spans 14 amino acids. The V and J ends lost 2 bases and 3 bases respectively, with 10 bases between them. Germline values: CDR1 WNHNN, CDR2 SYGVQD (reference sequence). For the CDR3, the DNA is TGCGCCAGCAGTGAGAACCGGGGGAAAGAGACCCAGTACTTC. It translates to CASSENRGKETQYF.

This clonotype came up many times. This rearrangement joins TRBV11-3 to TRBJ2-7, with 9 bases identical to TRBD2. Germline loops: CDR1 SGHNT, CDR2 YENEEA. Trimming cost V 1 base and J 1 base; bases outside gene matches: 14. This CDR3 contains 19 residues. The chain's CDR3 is CASSLGWAGGARSSYEQYF. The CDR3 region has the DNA TGTGCCAGCAGCTTAGGATGGGCGGGGGGGGCCCGCTCTTCCTACGAGCAGTACTTC.

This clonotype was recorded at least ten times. For the CDR3, the DNA is TGTGCCAGCGGAAATCGACAGTTCCCCGCTGAGTACTTC. Amino acid sequence: CASGNRQFPAEYF. The rearrangement uses TRBV7-9 and TRBJ2-7; a weak D match, TRBD1 (5 bases). Germline lookup yields CDR1 SEHNR and CDR2 FQNEAQ (reference sequence). Trimming pared 8 bases from V and 11 bases from J, leaving 22 bases between. CDR3 size: 13 residues.

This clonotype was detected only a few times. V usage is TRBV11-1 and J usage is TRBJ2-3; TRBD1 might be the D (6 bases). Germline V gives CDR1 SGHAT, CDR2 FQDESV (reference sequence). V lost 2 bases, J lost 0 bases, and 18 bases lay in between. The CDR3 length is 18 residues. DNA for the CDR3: TGTGCCAGCAGCTTACGTTTAGGCGGACAGTCTAGCACAGATACGCAGTATTTT. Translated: CASSLRLGGQSSTDTQYF.

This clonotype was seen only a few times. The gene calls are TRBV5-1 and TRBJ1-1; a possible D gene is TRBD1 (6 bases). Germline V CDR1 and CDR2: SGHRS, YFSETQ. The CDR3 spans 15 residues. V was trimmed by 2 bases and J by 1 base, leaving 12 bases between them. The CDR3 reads CASSFQGQRNTEAFF. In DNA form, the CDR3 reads TGCGCCAGCAGCTTTCAGGGGCAAAGGAACACTGAAGCTTTCTTT.